These T cell receptor beta chains were read from a single sample in a study of human T cells and chemical hapten exposure. TCRdb redid the calling of the RACE reads with MiXCR, one entry per CDR3 protein. Of about 48,000 distinct CDR3 sequences detected, 9% to 10% appear once; the ten largest clones hold roughly 15%. The sample here was whole blood, taken in connection with sensitization to the hapten diphenylcyclopropenone (DPC). These receptors originate from a woman aged 40 to 50 with alopecia areata. Some clones in this sample may be carry-over from other donors' samples. Each CDR3 is given with its conserved first and last residue. D genes are given only for firm matches. The listing skips clone size in some rows; elsewhere it reads once, few, many or a size class.

v_call: TRBV27
clone_size: many
j_call: TRBJ1-2
d_call: TRBD1
cdr3_nt: TGTGCCAGCAGTCCGACACACTTTCGACAGGGCGACTATGGCTACACCTTC
cdr3_aa: CASSPTHFRQGDYGYTF

v_call: TRBV7-6
clone_size: many
j_call: TRBJ1-1
d_call: .
cdr3_nt: TGTGCCAGCAGCTTAGTAAGGGACACTGAAGCTTTCTTT
cdr3_aa: CASSLVRDTEAFF

v_call: TRBV11-3
clone_size: many
j_call: TRBJ2-6
d_call: .
cdr3_nt: TGTGCCAGCAGCTTGAGTGGGGCCAACGTCCTGACTTTC
cdr3_aa: CASSLSGANVLTF

v_call: TRBV9
clone_size: .
j_call: TRBJ2-7
d_call: TRBD1
cdr3_nt: TGTGCCAGCAGCGTCGGGACAGCCTCCTACGAGCAGTACTTC
cdr3_aa: CASSVGTASYEQYF

v_call: TRBV20-1
clone_size: few
j_call: TRBJ1-2
d_call: .
cdr3_nt: TGCAGTGCTAGAGTTAGGGCCTGGGAGATCCCTGGCTACACCTTC
cdr3_aa: CSARVRAWEIPGYTF

v_call: TRBV4-2
clone_size: few
j_call: TRBJ2-2
d_call: .
cdr3_nt: TGTGCCAGCAGCCTCCAGGGGCGAGCGAGCGACGGCGGGGAGCTGTTTTTT
cdr3_aa: CASSLQGRASDGGELFF

v_call: TRBV6-2/TRBV6-3
clone_size: .
j_call: TRBJ2-3
d_call: .
cdr3_nt: TGTGCCAGCAGTTATCCCCCAGGGAGCACAGATACGCAGTATTTT
cdr3_aa: CASSYPPGSTDTQYF

v_call: TRBV3-1
clone_size: many
j_call: TRBJ1-2
d_call: TRBD1
cdr3_nt: TGTGCCAGCAGCCAACGACAGGGGGCGCGTGGCTACACCTTC
cdr3_aa: CASSQRQGARGYTF

v_call: TRBV12-3/TRBV12-4
clone_size: many
j_call: TRBJ2-2
d_call: .
cdr3_nt: TGTGCCAGCAGTTTAGCGCTGGGAAGCGGGGAGCTGTTTTTT
cdr3_aa: CASSLALGSGELFF

v_call: TRBV9
clone_size: .
j_call: TRBJ1-3
d_call: .
cdr3_nt: TGTGCCAGCAGCGTAGACGGGACTGGAAACACCATATATTTT
cdr3_aa: CASSVDGTGNTIYF

v_call: TRBV30
clone_size: many
j_call: TRBJ2-3
d_call: TRBD2
cdr3_nt: TGTGCCTGGAGTCGCCGTATACTAGCGGGCACAGATACGCAGTATTTT
cdr3_aa: CAWSRRILAGTDTQYF

v_call: TRBV5-6
clone_size: .
j_call: TRBJ2-7
d_call: TRBD1
cdr3_nt: TGTGCCAGCAGCTGGGACAGCAACTACGAGCAGTACTTC
cdr3_aa: CASSWDSNYEQYF

v_call: TRBV9
clone_size: .
j_call: TRBJ1-1
d_call: .
cdr3_nt: TGTGCCAGCAGCCCCCCTGGGTACACTGAAGCTTTCTTT
cdr3_aa: CASSPPGYTEAFF

v_call: TRBV6-1
clone_size: few
j_call: TRBJ1-5
d_call: .
cdr3_nt: TGTGCCAGCAGTTCGACAGGCTTCTCCAATCAGCCCCAGCATTTT
cdr3_aa: CASSSTGFSNQPQHF

v_call: TRBV2
clone_size: many
j_call: TRBJ2-2
d_call: TRBD1
cdr3_nt: TGTGCCAGCAGGGACAGGGGAGGCTCCACCGGGGAGCTGTTTTTT
cdr3_aa: CASRDRGGSTGELFF

v_call: TRBV9
clone_size: many
j_call: TRBJ2-1
d_call: TRBD1
cdr3_nt: TGTGCCAGCAGTGCAACCGGGACAGGGATAAGTGAGCAGTTCTTC
cdr3_aa: CASSATGTGISEQFF

v_call: TRBV9
clone_size: .
j_call: TRBJ2-2
d_call: .
cdr3_nt: TGTGCCAGCAGCGTAACAGGGCATGGATCCGGGGAGCTGTTTTTT
cdr3_aa: CASSVTGHGSGELFF

v_call: TRBV2
clone_size: many
j_call: TRBJ2-3
d_call: TRBD2
cdr3_nt: TGTGCCAGCAGGAACCAGCGGGGGGGACTCCACACAGATACGCAGTATTTT
cdr3_aa: CASRNQRGGLHTDTQYF

v_call: TRBV7-6
clone_size: .
j_call: TRBJ2-2
d_call: .
cdr3_nt: TGTGCCTGCAGCCGGACCGGGTACACCGGGGAGCTGTTTTTT
cdr3_aa: CACSRTGYTGELFF

v_call: TRBV20-1
clone_size: .
j_call: TRBJ1-6
d_call: .
cdr3_nt: TGCAGTGCTAACAAGGGTCCGAATTCACCCCTCCACTTT
cdr3_aa: CSANKGPNSPLHF

v_call: TRBV6-8
clone_size: many
j_call: TRBJ1-1
d_call: .
cdr3_nt: TGTGCCAGCAGTTCCCCCCCGGCGGACACTGAAGCTTTCTTT
cdr3_aa: CASSSPPADTEAFF

v_call: TRBV6-5
clone_size: .
j_call: TRBJ2-5
d_call: .
cdr3_nt: TGTGCCAGCAGCCGCACTAGGTACCAAGAGACCCAGTACTTC
cdr3_aa: CASSRTRYQETQYF

v_call: TRBV5-1
clone_size: many
j_call: TRBJ2-2
d_call: TRBD1
cdr3_nt: TGCGCCAGCAGTCGCGGACAGGGCCCACGGAACACCGGGGAGCTGTTTTTT
cdr3_aa: CASSRGQGPRNTGELFF

v_call: TRBV29-1
clone_size: .
j_call: TRBJ2-6
d_call: .
cdr3_nt: TGCAGCGTTGGGGTGGCCAACGTCCTGACTTTC
cdr3_aa: CSVGVANVLTF

v_call: TRBV7-2
clone_size: .
j_call: TRBJ2-7
d_call: .
cdr3_nt: TGTGCCAGCAGCCCTTCGTTCGGCTCCTACGAGCAGTACTTC
cdr3_aa: CASSPSFGSYEQYF

v_call: TRBV4-3
clone_size: many
j_call: TRBJ1-6
d_call: .
cdr3_nt: TGCGCCAGCAGCCAAGATACCGGGACGGCTAATTCACCCCTCCACTTT
cdr3_aa: CASSQDTGTANSPLHF

v_call: TRBV9
clone_size: .
j_call: TRBJ2-7
d_call: TRBD2
cdr3_nt: TGTGCCAGCAGCCTGGGGCTGGGACTAGCTGAGCAGTACTTC
cdr3_aa: CASSLGLGLAEQYF

v_call: TRBV6-2/TRBV6-3
clone_size: many
j_call: TRBJ2-5
d_call: .
cdr3_nt: TGTGCCAGCAGTTACGGGGGTCAAGAGACCCAGTACTTC
cdr3_aa: CASSYGGQETQYF

v_call: TRBV4-2
clone_size: medium-sized
j_call: TRBJ1-2
d_call: .
cdr3_nt: TGTGCCAGCAGCCAAGAAGCCGCCCTCAAGGTCTATGGCTACACCTTC
cdr3_aa: CASSQEAALKVYGYTF

v_call: TRBV12-3/TRBV12-4
clone_size: .
j_call: TRBJ1-4
d_call: .
cdr3_nt: TGTGCCAGCAGTCCAGACCTCTCCGGGGAAAAACTGTTTTTT
cdr3_aa: CASSPDLSGEKLFF

v_call: TRBV6-2/TRBV6-3
clone_size: many
j_call: TRBJ1-6
d_call: .
cdr3_nt: TGTGCCAGCAGGACTCAAAATTCACCCCTCCACTTT
cdr3_aa: CASRTQNSPLHF